Below, 11 T cell receptor beta chains from the same sample are listed, as sequenced in a study of OX40 agonist ivuxolimab in advanced cancers. Some clones are missing from TCRdb's copy, which holds only in-frame ones; the method was immunoSEQ multiplex PCR. The sample has approximately 28,000 clones, almost 90% seen once; the top ten hold about 20%. The material was CD4+ or CD8+ T cells sorted from blood, obtained in a trial of the OX40 agonist ivuxolimab. These receptors were taken from an adult with an advanced solid tumor such as melanoma, head and neck, liver or kidney cancer.

The sample holds one count of this clone. CDR3: CASSPMGGGPGETQYF. CDR3 bases: TGTGCCAGCAGTCCTATGGGGGGAGGGCCGGGAGAGACCCAGTACTTC. V gene TRBV9 combines with J gene TRBJ2-5, with TRBD2 matching over 7 bases. Germline V gene sequence: CDR1 SGDLS, CDR2 YYNGEE. This CDR3 spans 16 amino acids. V dropped 5 bases and J dropped 4; count of bases not matched to a gene: 14. Full variable domain (remainder filled in from reference TRBV9 and TRBJ2-5): DSGVTQTPKHLITATGQRVTLRCSPRSGDLSVYWYQQSLDQGLQFLIQYYNGEERAKGNILERFSAQQFPDLHSELNLSSLELGDSALYFCASSPMGGGPGETQYFGPGTRLLVL.

The chain links TRBV19 to TRBJ2-1; 8 bases map to TRBD2. Germline CDR1 is LNHDA and CDR2 is SQIVND (reference sequence). The trim removed 3 bases at V and 7 bases at J, leaving 11 bases unmatched. The CDR3 spans 16 residues. CDR3 DNA: TGTGCCAGTAGTATTTCACCCAGCGGGGGAAGTAATGAGCAGTTCTTC. This codes for CASSISPSGGSNEQFF.

The chain uses TRBV4-2 and TRBJ2-3; TRBD2 matches 8 bases. The CDR3 is 15 residues long. Germline lookup yields CDR1 LGHNA and CDR2 YNFKEQ. J was trimmed by 1 base and V by 4 bases; bases with no gene match: 4. For the CDR3, the DNA is TGTGCCAGCAGCCTCTCGGGAGGGGGCACAGATACGCAGTATTTT. Its protein is CASSLSGGGTDTQYF.

The CDR3 DNA is TGTGCCAGCAGCTTACGAGCCCCCACTGAAGCTTTCTTT. Translating gives CASSLRAPTEAFF. The rearrangement uses TRBV7-9 and TRBJ1-1; D not certain. This CDR3 has 13 residues. Trimming stripped 2 bases from V and 4 bases from J, with 8 bases between. CDR1 is SEHNR and CDR2 is FQNEAQ in the germline V gene (reference sequence).

The rearrangement uses TRBV25-1 and TRBJ1-6, with TRBD1 matching over 8 bases. In germline, CDR1 is MGHDK, CDR2 SYGVNS. J was trimmed by 4 bases and V by 3 bases; bases with no gene match: 2. The CDR3 loop spans 15 amino acids. CDR3 coding DNA: TGTGCCAGCAGTGAGGGGGACAGGTATAATTCACCCCTCCACTTT. Translating gives CASSEGDRYNSPLHF.

This chain connects TRBV5-1 to TRBJ1-3; D might be TRBD1 (5 bases). The CDR3 consists of 16 residues. CDR1 SGHRS and CDR2 YFSETQ come from the germline V gene. The V end lost 0 bases, the J end lost 2 bases, and 12 bases lay between the germline ends. CDR3 in DNA: TGCGCCAGCAGCTTGGGGCCGGGGACCGCTGGAAACACCATATATTTT. Amino acids: CASSLGPGTAGNTIYF.

There are a few counts of this clone. CDR3 coding DNA: TGTGCCAGCAGTTACTCTTTAGCGGGAGGTCACGAGCAGTACTTC. This gives the protein CASSYSLAGGHEQYF. V is TRBV6-5 and J is TRBJ2-7; 10 bases match TRBD2. With V trimmed by 0 bases and J by 5 bases, 4 bases remained unmatched. There are 15 residues in the CDR3. Germline CDR1 MNHEY, CDR2 SVGAGI.

The chain joins TRBV27 to TRBJ1-5; D might be TRBD1 (6 bases). Germline CDR1 and CDR2: MNHEY and SMNVEV (reference sequence). V lost 0 bases and J 6 bases, leaving 9 bases between the germline ends. This CDR3 is 14 amino acids long. CDR3 sequence (DNA): TGTGCCAGCAGTTTATCGGGGGCGGGTCAGCCCCAGCATTTT. Residues: CASSLSGAGQPQHF.

J is TRBJ2-7 and V is TRBV2, with 7 nucleotides matching TRBD1. The length of the CDR3 is 14 residues. After removal of 1 base from V and 4 bases from J, the junction contained 4 bases not matched to a gene. Germline V gene lookup returns CDR1 SNHLY and CDR2 FYNNEI. The CDR3 sequence: CASSEVGQDYEQYF. In DNA, the CDR3 is TGTGCCAGCAGTGAAGTCGGACAGGATTACGAGCAGTACTTC. Together with reference TRBV2 and TRBJ2-7, the CDR3 gives the full variable domain: EPEVTQTPSHQVTQMGQEVILRCVPISNHLYFYWYRQILGQKVEFLVSFYNNEISEKSEIFDDQFSVERPDGSNFTLKIRSTKLEDSAMYFCASSEVGQDYEQYFGPGTRLTVT.

The V call is TRBV19, the J call TRBJ2-1; 10 bases line up with TRBD2. The germline V gene encodes CDR1 LNHDA and CDR2 SQIVND (reference sequence). V shed 3 bases, J shed 7 bases, and the junction held 9 bases outside the gene matches. The CDR3 length is 16 residues. CDR3 sequence (DNA): TGTGCCAGTAGTATCAGCCCAGCGGGAGGGCCGAATGAGCAGTTCTTC. Its translation: CASSISPAGGPNEQFF.

The chain employs TRBV27 and TRBJ2-2; D perhaps matches TRBD2 (5 bases). The length of the CDR3 is 18 residues. CDR1 is MNHEY, CDR2 SMNVEV, per germline (reference sequence). V gave up 0 bases and J gave up 7 bases, with 21 bases separating them. The chain's CDR3 is CASSLSPPRGGTGGELFF. The CDR3 DNA reads TGTGCCAGCAGTTTATCCCCTCCCCGCGGAGGAACGGGCGGGGAGCTGTTTTTT.